This T cell receptor beta chain was profiled in a study of technical replicates of blood from a few donors. Here immunoSEQ multiplex PCR was the method, and the copy in TCRdb shows in-frame clones only, minus some. The sample comprises approximately 74,000 clones, 98% of which are singletons, and around 0.16% rests with the top ten. This clone was found once. The trim removed 4 bases at V and 8 bases at J, leaving 4 bases unmatched. CDR1 and CDR2 from the germline V gene are KGHSH and LQKENI. The CDR3 spans 13 residues. This receptor was taken from a human donor in good health. Sequencing was performed on T cells isolated from PBMCs. The chain is built from TRBV18 and TRBJ1-4, with 7 bases that match TRBD1. The CDR3 sequence is CASSQGTDEKLFF. In DNA form, the CDR3 reads TGTGCCAGCTCACAAGGGACAGACGAAAAACTGTTTTTT. The entire variable domain, with the rest obtained from reference TRBV18 and TRBJ1-4, is as follows: NAGVMQNPRHLVRRRGQEARLRCSPMKGHSHVYWYRQLPEEGLKFMVYLQKENIIDESGMPKERFSAEFPKEGPSILRIQQVVRGDSAAYFCASSQGTDEKLFFGSGTQLSVL.